The rows below give T cell receptor beta chains drawn from one sample of a study of cytomegalovirus exposure and HLA in healthy donors. Clones were read by immunoSEQ multiplex PCR, and TCRdb kept only the in-frame ones, dropping some. The sample has about 130,000 clones; more than 65% are singletons. The sequenced sample was PBMCs. These receptors originate from a woman aged 55-69 years in good health and CMV-seropositive. The CDR3 runs from the conserved cysteine through the conserved F or W. Fields, in order: V gene, J gene, clone size, D gene, CDR3 protein, CDR3 DNA. The D gene is left open where the match is weak. Not all rows give a size; the values are once, few, many and, for expanded clones, a class.

V gene: TRBV11-3
J gene: TRBJ1-1
clone size: .
D gene: .
CDR3 protein: CASSLRGNTEAFF
CDR3 DNA: TGTGCCAGCAGCTTAAGGGGAAACACTGAAGCTTTCTTT

V gene: TRBV18
J gene: TRBJ2-7
clone size: .
D gene: TRBD1
CDR3 protein: CASSPGGTGGEQYF
CDR3 DNA: TGTGCCAGCTCACCAGGGGGGACAGGGGGCGAGCAGTACTTC

V gene: TRBV14
J gene: TRBJ1-1
clone size: .
D gene: TRBD1
CDR3 protein: CASSLQGDTEAFF
CDR3 DNA: TGTGCCAGCAGCCTCCAGGGGGACACTGAAGCTTTCTTT

V gene: TRBV19
J gene: TRBJ2-5
clone size: .
D gene: .
CDR3 protein: CASSFRGSETQYF
CDR3 DNA: TGTGCCAGTTCCTTCAGGGGATCTGAGACCCAGTACTTC

V gene: TRBV6-6
J gene: TRBJ2-1
clone size: once
D gene: .
CDR3 protein: CASRKLVSSSYNEQFF
CDR3 DNA: TGTGCCAGCAGAAAACTAGTTTCCAGCTCCTACAATGAGCAGTTCTTC

V gene: TRBV29-1
J gene: TRBJ2-3
clone size: .
D gene: .
CDR3 protein: CSVEARTDSGTQYF
CDR3 DNA: TGCAGCGTTGAGGCAAGGACGGACTCTGGTACGCAGTATTTT

V gene: TRBV6-5
J gene: TRBJ1-1
clone size: .
D gene: .
CDR3 protein: CASSSWGERYTEAFF
CDR3 DNA: TGTGCCAGCAGTTCGTGGGGCGAAAGGTACACTGAAGCTTTCTTT

V gene: TRBV18
J gene: TRBJ1-1
clone size: .
D gene: TRBD1
CDR3 protein: CASSPRGQMNTEAFF
CDR3 DNA: TGTGCCAGCTCACCACGGGGACAGATGAACACTGAAGCTTTCTTT

V gene: TRBV7-8
J gene: TRBJ1-5
clone size: .
D gene: .
CDR3 protein: CASSSRQRGAGQPQHF
CDR3 DNA: TGTGCCAGCAGCTCCAGGCAGCGGGGGGCGGGTCAGCCCCAGCATTTT

V gene: TRBV5-1
J gene: TRBJ2-2
clone size: .
D gene: .
CDR3 protein: CASSLGLRTGELFF
CDR3 DNA: TGCGCCAGCAGCTTGGGGTTGCGGACCGGGGAGCTGTTTTTT

V gene: TRBV20-1
J gene: TRBJ1-2
clone size: .
D gene: .
CDR3 protein: CSAAGGFGYTF
CDR3 DNA: TGCAGTGCAGCGGGGGGGTTTGGCTACACCTTC

V gene: TRBV7-7
J gene: TRBJ2-5
clone size: once
D gene: TRBD1
CDR3 protein: CASSLGGTGKETQYF
CDR3 DNA: TGTGCTAGCAGCTTAGGAGGGACAGGGAAGGAGACCCAGTACTTC

V gene: TRBV10-3
J gene: TRBJ2-7
clone size: .
D gene: TRBD2
CDR3 protein: CAISEPRSGGPGEQYF
CDR3 DNA: TGTGCCATCAGTGAGCCTCGGAGCGGGGGACCTGGTGAGCAGTACTTC

V gene: TRBV7-3
J gene: TRBJ2-5
clone size: .
D gene: .
CDR3 protein: CASSLDGGPQETQYF
CDR3 DNA: TGTGCCAGCAGCTTAGACGGGGGGCCACAAGAGACCCAGTACTTC

V gene: TRBV29-1
J gene: TRBJ2-7
clone size: few
D gene: TRBD2
CDR3 protein: CSVGLADAYEQYF
CDR3 DNA: TGCAGCGTTGGACTAGCGGATGCCTACGAGCAGTACTTC

V gene: TRBV4-1
J gene: TRBJ1-4
clone size: many
D gene: .
CDR3 protein: CASSQRSTGNEKLFF
CDR3 DNA: TGCGCCAGCAGCCAAAGGAGTACAGGGAATGAAAAACTGTTTTTT

V gene: TRBV2
J gene: TRBJ1-4
clone size: .
D gene: .
CDR3 protein: CASSATGDYEKLFF
CDR3 DNA: TGTGCCAGCAGTGCGACAGGCGACTATGAAAAACTGTTTTTT

V gene: TRBV7-6
J gene: TRBJ1-1
clone size: .
D gene: .
CDR3 protein: CASSLSGQTNTEAFF
CDR3 DNA: TGTGCCAGCAGCTTATCAGGACAGACAAACACTGAAGCTTTCTTT

V gene: TRBV10-2
J gene: TRBJ2-4
clone size: few
D gene: TRBD1
CDR3 protein: CASSETGTAVAKNIQYF
CDR3 DNA: TGCGCCAGCAGTGAGACTGGGACAGCCGTAGCCAAAAACATTCAGTACTTC

V gene: TRBV10-3
J gene: TRBJ1-5
clone size: .
D gene: .
CDR3 protein: CAISGEVNQPQHF
CDR3 DNA: TGTGCCATCAGTGGAGAGGTAAATCAGCCCCAGCATTTT

V gene: TRBV7-3
J gene: TRBJ2-3
clone size: .
D gene: .
CDR3 protein: CASSLGGITDTQYF
CDR3 DNA: TGTGCCAGCAGCTTAGGGGGGATCACAGATACGCAGTATTTT

V gene: TRBV7-9
J gene: TRBJ1-4
clone size: .
D gene: .
CDR3 protein: CASSSQGGTNEKLFF
CDR3 DNA: TGTGCCAGCAGCTCGCAAGGGGGTACTAATGAAAAACTGTTTTTT

V gene: TRBV6-5
J gene: TRBJ2-1
clone size: .
D gene: TRBD1
CDR3 protein: CASRGQGLYNEQFF
CDR3 DNA: TGTGCCAGCAGGGGACAGGGACTCTACAATGAGCAGTTCTTC

V gene: TRBV6-6
J gene: TRBJ1-2
clone size: .
D gene: .
CDR3 protein: CASSYSTGTYGYTF
CDR3 DNA: TGTGCCAGCAGTTACTCAACAGGGACCTATGGCTACACCTTC

V gene: TRBV15
J gene: TRBJ2-7
clone size: .
D gene: .
CDR3 protein: CATGTDYYEQYF
CDR3 DNA: TGTGCCACGGGGACTGATTACTACGAGCAGTACTTC

V gene: TRBV7-9
J gene: TRBJ2-7
clone size: .
D gene: .
CDR3 protein: CASSLPVSYEQYF
CDR3 DNA: TGTGCCAGCAGCTTACCAGTCTCCTACGAGCAGTACTTC

V gene: TRBV6-1
J gene: TRBJ1-4
clone size: .
D gene: .
CDR3 protein: CASREGSREKLFF
CDR3 DNA: TGTGCCAGCAGGGAGGGGAGTCGGGAAAAACTGTTTTTT

V gene: TRBV9
J gene: TRBJ2-7
clone size: .
D gene: .
CDR3 protein: CASSVAGQPSYEQYF
CDR3 DNA: TGTGCCAGCAGCGTTGCGGGACAGCCCTCCTACGAGCAGTACTTC

V gene: TRBV27
J gene: TRBJ2-1
clone size: .
D gene: .
CDR3 protein: CASSFRGISYNEQFF
CDR3 DNA: TGTGCCAGCAGTTTCCGGGGGATCTCCTACAATGAGCAGTTCTTC

V gene: TRBV10-3
J gene: TRBJ1-5
clone size: .
D gene: .
CDR3 protein: CAISESGGNQPQHF
CDR3 DNA: TGTGCCATCAGTGAGTCCGGTGGCAATCAGCCCCAGCATTTT

V gene: TRBV10-3
J gene: TRBJ1-5
clone size: .
D gene: .
CDR3 protein: CAISGTGGNQPQHF
CDR3 DNA: TGTGCCATCAGTGGGACGGGGGGCAATCAGCCCCAGCATTTT

V gene: TRBV19
J gene: TRBJ1-1
clone size: .
D gene: .
CDR3 protein: CASSIQGQTEAFF
CDR3 DNA: TGTGCCAGTAGTATACAGGGACAAACTGAAGCTTTCTTT

V gene: TRBV19
J gene: TRBJ1-5
clone size: .
D gene: .
CDR3 protein: CASSPGQINQPQHF
CDR3 DNA: TGTGCCAGTAGTCCTGGACAGATCAATCAGCCCCAGCATTTT